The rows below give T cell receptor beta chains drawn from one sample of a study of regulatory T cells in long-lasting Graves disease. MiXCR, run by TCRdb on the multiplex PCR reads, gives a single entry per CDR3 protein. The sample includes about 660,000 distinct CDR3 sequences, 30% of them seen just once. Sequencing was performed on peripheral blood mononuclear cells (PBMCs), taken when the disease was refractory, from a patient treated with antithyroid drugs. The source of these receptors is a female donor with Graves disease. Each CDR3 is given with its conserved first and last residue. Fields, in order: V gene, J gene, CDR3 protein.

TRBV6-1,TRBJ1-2,CASSRSGTGRYGYTF
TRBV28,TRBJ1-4,CASSLRQGKLFF
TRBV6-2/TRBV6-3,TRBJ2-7,CASSPLTGGRVEQYF
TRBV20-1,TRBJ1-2,CSANILGLSYGYTF
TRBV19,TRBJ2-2,CASSTGPNTGELFF
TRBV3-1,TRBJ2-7,CASSQGRLAGGPSSYEQYF
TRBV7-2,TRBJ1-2,CASSPRTGSSYGYTF
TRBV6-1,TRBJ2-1,CASSRSNEQFF
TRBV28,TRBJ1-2,CATIQGYGYTF
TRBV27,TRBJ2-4,CASSAPLGLGAKNIQYF
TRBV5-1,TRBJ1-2,CASSIGQQTNYGYTF
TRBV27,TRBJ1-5,CASSLSWTGLEPQHF
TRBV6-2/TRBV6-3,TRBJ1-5,CASRPGPLNQPQHF
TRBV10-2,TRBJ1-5,CASAQGNQPQHF
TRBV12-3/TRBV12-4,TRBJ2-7,CASSLGGRVYEQYF
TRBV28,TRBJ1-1,CASLPAQNTEAFF
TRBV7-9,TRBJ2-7,CASSLSDGEQYF
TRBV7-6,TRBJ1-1,CASSGRDTEAFF
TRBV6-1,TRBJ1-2,CASRTFRGRDPRDYGYTF
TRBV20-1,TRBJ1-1,CSARVSGGMNTEAFF
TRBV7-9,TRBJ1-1,CASSLMGGSNANTEAFF
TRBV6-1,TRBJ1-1,CASIQRTSRTF
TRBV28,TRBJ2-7,CASSHATSPNEQYF
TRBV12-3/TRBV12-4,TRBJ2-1,CASSLLAPTSYNEQFF
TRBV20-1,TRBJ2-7,CSAYTYSGLAGATEQYF